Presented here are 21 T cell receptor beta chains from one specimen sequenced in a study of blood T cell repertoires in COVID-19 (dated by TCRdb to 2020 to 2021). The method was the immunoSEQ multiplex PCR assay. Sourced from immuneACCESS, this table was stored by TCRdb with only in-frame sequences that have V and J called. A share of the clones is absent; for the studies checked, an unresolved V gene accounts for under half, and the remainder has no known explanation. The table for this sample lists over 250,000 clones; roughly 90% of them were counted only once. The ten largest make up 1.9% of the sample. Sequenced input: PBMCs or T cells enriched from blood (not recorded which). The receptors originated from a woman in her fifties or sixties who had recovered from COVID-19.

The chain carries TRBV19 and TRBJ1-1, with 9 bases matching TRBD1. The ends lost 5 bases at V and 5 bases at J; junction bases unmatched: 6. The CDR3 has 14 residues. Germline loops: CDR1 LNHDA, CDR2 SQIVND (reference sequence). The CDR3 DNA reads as TGTGCCAGTAGTCCCGGGACAGGGAGAACTGAAGCTTTCTTT. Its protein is CASSPGTGRTEAFF.

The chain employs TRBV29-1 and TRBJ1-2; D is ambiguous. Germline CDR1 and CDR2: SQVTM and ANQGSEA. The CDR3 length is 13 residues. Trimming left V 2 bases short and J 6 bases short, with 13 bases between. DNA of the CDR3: TGCAGCGTTGAAAAGGGAGGGAGGGATGGCTACACCTTC. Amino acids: CSVEKGGRDGYTF.

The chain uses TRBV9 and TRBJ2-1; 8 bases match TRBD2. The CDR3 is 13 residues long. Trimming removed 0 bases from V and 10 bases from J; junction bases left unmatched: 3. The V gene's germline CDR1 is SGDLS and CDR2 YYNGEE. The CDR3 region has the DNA TGTGCCAGCAGCGTAGAGGGCGGGAGGGAGCAGTTCTTC. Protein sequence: CASSVEGGREQFF. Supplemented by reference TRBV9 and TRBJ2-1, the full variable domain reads DSGVTQTPKHLITATGQRVTLRCSPRSGDLSVYWYQQSLDQGLQFLIQYYNGEERAKGNILERFSAQQFPDLHSELNLSSLELGDSALYFCASSVEGGREQFFGPGTRLTVL.

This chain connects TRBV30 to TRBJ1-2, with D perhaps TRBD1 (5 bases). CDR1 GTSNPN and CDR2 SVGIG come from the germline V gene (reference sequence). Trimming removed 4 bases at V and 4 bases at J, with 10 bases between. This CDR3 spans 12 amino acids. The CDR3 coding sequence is TGTGCCTGGATCAGGGATACCTATGGCTACACCTTC. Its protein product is CAWIRDTYGYTF.

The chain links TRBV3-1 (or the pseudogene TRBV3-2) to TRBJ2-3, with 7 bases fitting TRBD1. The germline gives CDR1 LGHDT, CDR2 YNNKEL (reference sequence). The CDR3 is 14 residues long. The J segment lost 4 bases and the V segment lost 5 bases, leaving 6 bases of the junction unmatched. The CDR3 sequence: CASSTRDSPDTQYF. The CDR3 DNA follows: TGTGCCAGCAGCACACGGGACAGTCCAGATACGCAGTATTTT.

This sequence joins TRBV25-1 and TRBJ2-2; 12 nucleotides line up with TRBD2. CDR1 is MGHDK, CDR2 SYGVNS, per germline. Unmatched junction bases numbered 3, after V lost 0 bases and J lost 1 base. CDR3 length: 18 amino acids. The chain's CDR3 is CASSEYTGLAGNTGELFF. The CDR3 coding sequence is TGTGCCAGCAGTGAATATACGGGACTAGCGGGGAACACCGGGGAGCTGTTTTTT.

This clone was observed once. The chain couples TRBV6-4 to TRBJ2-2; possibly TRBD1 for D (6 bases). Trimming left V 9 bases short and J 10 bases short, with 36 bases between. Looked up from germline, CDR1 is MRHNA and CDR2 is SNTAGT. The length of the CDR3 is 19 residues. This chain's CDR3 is CARIPDRATSGQGLSELFF. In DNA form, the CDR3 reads TGTGCCAGAATTCCTGACAGAGCAACGTCGGGGCAGGGGTTGTCGGAGCTGTTTTTT.

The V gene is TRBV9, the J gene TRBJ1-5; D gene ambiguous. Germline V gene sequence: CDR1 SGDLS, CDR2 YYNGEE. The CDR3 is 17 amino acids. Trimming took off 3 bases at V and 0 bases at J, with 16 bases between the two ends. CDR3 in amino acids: CASSAVRAGDSNQPQHF. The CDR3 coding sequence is TGTGCCAGCAGCGCCGTTCGAGCAGGTGATAGCAATCAGCCCCAGCATTTT.

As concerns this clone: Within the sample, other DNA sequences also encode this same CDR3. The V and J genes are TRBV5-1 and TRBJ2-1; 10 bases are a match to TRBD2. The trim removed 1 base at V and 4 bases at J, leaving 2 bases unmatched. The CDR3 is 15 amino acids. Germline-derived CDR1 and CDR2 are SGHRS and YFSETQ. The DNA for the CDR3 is TGCGCCAGCAGCTTGACTAGCGGGGTATACAATGAGCAGTTCTTC. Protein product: CASSLTSGVYNEQFF.

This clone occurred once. CDR3 nucleotide sequence: TGTGCCAGCAGCCGGGACACGGTTAACTATGGCTACACCTTC. Translated: CASSRDTVNYGYTF. The chain uses TRBV11-1 and TRBJ1-2; possible D gene TRBD1, 6 bases. The V gene lost 5 bases and the J gene lost 1 base, with 11 bases spanning the gap. CDR1 is SGHAT, CDR2 FQDESV, per germline (reference sequence). The CDR3 has 14 amino acids.

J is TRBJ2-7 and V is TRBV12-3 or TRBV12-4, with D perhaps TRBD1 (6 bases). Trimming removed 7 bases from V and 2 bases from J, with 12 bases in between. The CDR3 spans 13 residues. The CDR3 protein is CASNSGVTYEQYF. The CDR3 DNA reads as TGTGCCAGCAACTCAGGGGTAACCTACGAGCAGTACTTC.

The CDR3 spells CASSRNMGHVGEQFF. Written as DNA, the CDR3 is TGTGCCAGCAGCCGCAATATGGGCCACGTTGGTGAGCAGTTCTTC. This sequence joins TRBV7-8 and TRBJ2-1; no reliable D call. The V and J ends lost 5 bases and 9 bases respectively, with 20 bases between them. The CDR3 length is 15 residues. Germline V gene data show CDR1 as SGHVS and CDR2 as FQNEAQ.

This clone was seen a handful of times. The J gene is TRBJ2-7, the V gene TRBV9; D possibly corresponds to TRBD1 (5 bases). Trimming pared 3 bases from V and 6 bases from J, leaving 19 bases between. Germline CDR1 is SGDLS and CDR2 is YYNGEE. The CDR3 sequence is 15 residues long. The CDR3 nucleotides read TGTGCCAGCAGCGCACACTCCAGGGAAACGGTCGAGCAGTACTTC. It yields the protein CASSAHSRETVEQYF.

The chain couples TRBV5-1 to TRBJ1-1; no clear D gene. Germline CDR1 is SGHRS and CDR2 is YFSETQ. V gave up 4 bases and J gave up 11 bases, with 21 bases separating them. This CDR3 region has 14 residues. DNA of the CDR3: TGCGCCAGCAGCCTACGGTCCGACCCGACGGAGGCTTTCTTT. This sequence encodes CASSLRSDPTEAFF. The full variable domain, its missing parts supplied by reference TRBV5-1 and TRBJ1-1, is KAGVTQTPRYLIKTRGQQVTLSCSPISGHRSVSWYQQTPGQGLQFLFEYFSETQRNKGNFPGRFSGRQFSNSRSEMNVSTLELGDSALYLCASSLRSDPTEAFFGQGTRLTVV.

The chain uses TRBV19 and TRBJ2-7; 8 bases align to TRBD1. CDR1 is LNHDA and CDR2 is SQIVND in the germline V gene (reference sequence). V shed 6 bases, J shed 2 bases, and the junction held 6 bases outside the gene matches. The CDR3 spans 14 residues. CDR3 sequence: CASRKQGVPYEQYF. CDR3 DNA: TGTGCCAGTAGAAAACAGGGGGTCCCCTACGAGCAGTACTTC.

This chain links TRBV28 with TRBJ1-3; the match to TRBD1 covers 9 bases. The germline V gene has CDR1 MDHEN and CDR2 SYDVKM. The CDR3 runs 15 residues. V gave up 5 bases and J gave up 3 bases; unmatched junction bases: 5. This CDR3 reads CASSNRGLGGNTIYF. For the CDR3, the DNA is TGTGCCAGCAGTAACAGGGGGCTTGGTGGAAACACCATATATTTT.

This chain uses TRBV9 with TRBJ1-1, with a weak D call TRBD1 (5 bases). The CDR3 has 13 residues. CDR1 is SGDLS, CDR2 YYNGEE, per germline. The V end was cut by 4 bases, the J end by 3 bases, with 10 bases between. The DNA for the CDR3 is TGTGCCAGCAGCCCGTTCAGGGACACTGAAGCTTTCTTT. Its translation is CASSPFRDTEAFF.

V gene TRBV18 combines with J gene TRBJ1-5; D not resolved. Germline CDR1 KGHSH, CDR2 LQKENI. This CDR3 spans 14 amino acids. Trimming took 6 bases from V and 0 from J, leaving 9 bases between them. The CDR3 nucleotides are TGTGCCAGCTCCTCGGCGGATAGCAATCAGCCCCAGCATTTT. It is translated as CASSSADSNQPQHF.

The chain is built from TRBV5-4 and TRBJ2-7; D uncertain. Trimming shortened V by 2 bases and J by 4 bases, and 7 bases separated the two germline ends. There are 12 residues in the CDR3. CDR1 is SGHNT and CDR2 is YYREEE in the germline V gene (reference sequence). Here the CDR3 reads CASSFGTYEQYF. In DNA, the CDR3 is TGTGCCAGCAGCTTCGGTACGTACGAGCAGTACTTC.

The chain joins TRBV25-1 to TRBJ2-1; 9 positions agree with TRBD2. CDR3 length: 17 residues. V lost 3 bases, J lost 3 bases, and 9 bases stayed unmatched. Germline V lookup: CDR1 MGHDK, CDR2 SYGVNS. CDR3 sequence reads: CASSDSRTSGYYNEQFF. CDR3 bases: TGTGCCAGCAGTGATTCCCGAACTAGCGGGTACTACAATGAGCAGTTCTTC.

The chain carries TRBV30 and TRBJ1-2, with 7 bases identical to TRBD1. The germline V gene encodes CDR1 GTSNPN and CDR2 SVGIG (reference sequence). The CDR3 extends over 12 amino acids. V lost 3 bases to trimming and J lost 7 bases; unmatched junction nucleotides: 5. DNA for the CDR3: TGTGCCTGGAGAAGGACAGGCGGTGGCTACACCTTC. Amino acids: CAWRRTGGGYTF.